This TCR beta chain emerged from a study of blood T cell repertoires in COVID-19. Study context: In each case, the material was cDNA or gDNA derived from T cells, B-cell-depleted T cells, or PBMCs.

Per the authors' pipeline: Quantification of nucleated cells was approximated via reference gene primer amplification. Using immunoSEQ multiplex PCR, the repertoire was profiled, and TCRdb retains in-frame clones only, with some absent. V, J and clone size reflect that table, while D and trimming were determined from the DNA. The sample shows approximately 300,000 clones, 85% of them seen only once. Recruitment covered roughly 24 US areas and drew participants whose ages spanned 18 to 89 years. Which cohort a participant joined came from the clinical history participants gave. The germline V gene encodes CDR1 SGDLS and CDR2 YYNGEE. J gave up 2 bases and V 3 bases, and 3 bases lay outside the gene matches. The CDR3 consists of 16 residues.

The sample was PBMCs or T cells enriched from blood (not recorded which). The V and J genes are TRBV9 and TRBJ1-6, with 9 bases fitting TRBD1. The origin of this receptor is a woman in her twenties or thirties who had been exposed to COVID-19. CDR3 coding DNA: TGTGCCAGCAGCGAACAGGGGGCCCCCTATAATTCACCCCTCCACTTT. Its protein is CASSEQGAPYNSPLHF.